This T cell receptor (beta chain) was sequenced for a study of patients and donors after allogeneic stem cell transplantation. This clonotype showed up just a few times. With 3 bases clipped from V and 4 bases from J, the junction kept 4 bases outside the gene matches. The CDR3 totals 14 residues. Germline V gene data show CDR1 as SGDLS and CDR2 as YYNGEE. In TCRdb, the RT-PCR reads were re-called with MiXCR into one record per CDR3 protein. The data contain more than 150,000 distinct CDR3 sequences, less than 45% of them singletons. The sequence was obtained from a human donor who was either an allogeneic HSCT recipient or a stem cell or donor lymphocyte infusion donor (not recorded which). It is not recorded whose cells these are; they may come from a transplant donor. The chain uses TRBV9 and TRBJ1-1; 9 bases match TRBD1. The sample taken for sequencing was blood, either unsorted or a sorted T cell fraction (not recorded which). This chain's CDR3 is CASSGGDRVTEAFF. The CDR3 DNA follows: TGTGCCAGCAGCGGCGGGGACAGGGTCACTGAAGCTTTCTTT.